These 21 T cell receptor beta chains came from one sample sequenced in a study of blood T cell repertoires in COVID-19. TCRdb's table, derived via immunoSEQ multiplex PCR, lists solely in-frame clones and lacks some. The table has about 34,000 clones, about 90% seen once. The source material was peripheral blood. These receptors were taken from a human donor with active COVID-19. The donor label of this sample is uncertain.

The rearrangement links TRBV13 to TRBJ1-6; 7 bases map to TRBD1. Germline values: CDR1 PRHDT, CDR2 FYEKMQ (reference sequence). The CDR3 is 14 residues long. V was clipped by 1 base and J by 7 bases; unmatched bases: 1. The CDR3 loop is CASSLEGANSPLHF. DNA of the CDR3: TGTGCCAGCAGCTTAGAGGGGGCAAATTCACCCCTCCACTTT.

The chain joins TRBV4-1 to TRBJ2-7, with D possibly being TRBD1 (5 bases). This CDR3 has 16 residues. The germline gives CDR1 MGHRA, CDR2 YSYEKL. Trimming pared 0 bases from V and 2 bases from J, leaving 14 bases between. CDR3: CASSQDLTGATYEQYF. The DNA of the CDR3 is TGCGCCAGCAGCCAAGATCTCACAGGCGCTACCTACGAGCAGTACTTC.

The rearrangement uses TRBV5-5 and TRBJ2-5; 14 nucleotides align to TRBD2. The CDR3 spans 19 residues. J lost 2 bases, V lost 4 bases, and 13 bases had no gene match. CDR1 SGHKS and CDR2 YYEKEE come from the germline V gene (reference sequence). In DNA, the CDR3 is TGTGCCAGCAGCCTGGAAAAAGGGACTAGCGGGAGCGTTCAAGAGACCCAGTACTTC. It specifies CASSLEKGTSGSVQETQYF.

V usage is TRBV27 and J usage is TRBJ2-4; D possibly corresponds to TRBD2 (6 bases). V was clipped by 6 bases and J by 7 bases, with 19 bases between them. Germline-derived CDR1 and CDR2 are MNHEY and SMNVEV (reference sequence). The CDR3 is 15 amino acids. CDR3 coding DNA: TGTGCCAGCAGGACAGCTTCTAGCGTTCGGAACATTCAGTACTTC. Translation: CASRTASSVRNIQYF.

CDR3 DNA: TGCGCCAGCAGCTTAACAGGACCTACCGGGGAGCTGTTTTTT. It encodes CASSLTGPTGELFF. The rearrangement links TRBV5-1 to TRBJ2-2, with D perhaps matching TRBD1 (5 bases). The germline V and J ends were trimmed by 2 bases and 5 bases, with 10 bases remaining between them. This CDR3 spans 14 amino acids. CDR1 is SGHRS, CDR2 YFSETQ, per germline.

J is TRBJ2-3 and V is TRBV9; D perhaps matches TRBD1 (6 bases). V was shortened by 5 bases and J by 6 bases, with 7 bases between the two germline ends. The germline V gene has CDR1 SGDLS and CDR2 YYNGEE. The CDR3 has 11 residues. CDR3 amino acids: CASSRGDTQYF. The CDR3 DNA sequence: TGTGCCAGCAGTAGGGGGGATACGCAGTATTTT.

The sample holds one count of this clone. The rearrangement links TRBV6-5 to TRBJ2-3; TRBD1 aligns across 7 bases. J was trimmed by 4 bases and V by 7 bases; bases with no gene match: 8. The V gene's germline CDR1 is MNHEY and CDR2 SVGAGI. The length of the CDR3 is 14 residues. CDR3 nucleotide sequence: TGTGCCAGCACCAAGCTAGGGGGCCCAGATACGCAGTATTTT. It is translated as CASTKLGGPDTQYF.

This clone appeared once. The rearrangement links TRBV19 to TRBJ2-7, with 7 bases matching TRBD2. Per the germline V gene, CDR1 is LNHDA and CDR2 is SQIVND (reference sequence). The CDR3 has 15 residues. Losses at the gene ends were 6 bases for V and 0 bases for J; bases not matched to a gene: 8. The CDR3: CASSSWRGSSYEQYF. In nucleotides, the CDR3 is TGTGCCAGTAGCTCGTGGCGGGGGAGCTCCTACGAGCAGTACTTC.

The V call is TRBV28, the J call TRBJ2-7, with D perhaps TRBD2 (5 bases). V lost 4 bases, J lost 3 bases, and 10 bases lay in between. Looked up from germline, CDR1 is MDHEN and CDR2 is SYDVKM. The CDR3 is 13 residues long. CDR3 residues: CASSSGLFYEQYF. CDR3 DNA: TGTGCCAGCAGTTCAGGACTCTTCTACGAGCAGTACTTC.

The chain uses TRBV27 and TRBJ1-1; D unclear. The germline V and J ends were trimmed by 8 bases and 10 bases, with 11 bases remaining between them. The CDR3 is 10 residues long. Germline V CDR1 and CDR2: MNHEY, SMNVEV (reference sequence). CDR3 in DNA: TGTGCCAGCGGCCGCCGAGGAGCTTTCTTT. Protein product: CASGRRGAFF.

This clone has more than one count but fewer than ten. This chain's CDR3 is CASSTIGRTSGGRQYF. The CDR3 region has the DNA TGTGCCAGCAGTACGATCGGAAGGACTAGCGGGGGCAGGCAGTACTTC. The chain is built from TRBV6-2 or TRBV6-3 and TRBJ2-7; TRBD2 matches 13 bases. The germline V gene has CDR1 MNHEY and CDR2 SVGEGT. CDR3 length equals 16 residues. V gave up 5 bases and J gave up 9 bases; unmatched junction bases: 13.

J is TRBJ2-2 and V is TRBV3-1 (or the pseudogene TRBV3-2); D is possibly TRBD2 (6 bases). The germline CDR1 and CDR2 sequences are LGHDT and YNNKEL (reference sequence). Trimming took 0 bases from V and 3 from J, leaving 8 bases between them. The CDR3 loop spans 15 amino acids. CDR3 nucleotide sequence: TGTGCCAGCAGCCAAGAGGGAGGATACACCGGGGAGCTGTTTTTT. It encodes CASSQEGGYTGELFF.

The chain combines TRBV27 with TRBJ1-2; the match to TRBD1 covers 9 bases. Germline loops: CDR1 MNHEY, CDR2 SMNVEV (reference sequence). With V trimmed by 6 bases and J by 6 bases, 8 bases remained unmatched. The CDR3 has 14 amino acids. The CDR3 coding sequence is TGTGCCAGCAGCCGGACAGGGGAAAGGAATGGCTACACCTTC. It yields the protein CASSRTGERNGYTF.

The chain carries TRBV6-5 and TRBJ1-3; no definite D call. CDR3 size: 11 residues. V lost 6 bases and J lost 3, with 3 bases in between. Germline CDR1 and CDR2: MNHEY and SVGAGI. CDR3 coding DNA: TGTGCCAGCAGCCGTGGAAACACCATATATTTT. It encodes CASSRGNTIYF.

The chain combines TRBV7-8 with TRBJ1-5; tentatively, D is TRBD1 (5 bases). This CDR3 is built from 13 residues. The V gene's germline CDR1 is SGHVS and CDR2 FQNEAQ. V shed 5 bases and J shed 4 bases, with 9 bases lying between them. CDR3 sequence reads: CASSSRANQPQHF. CDR3 in DNA: TGTGCCAGCAGCAGCAGGGCGAATCAGCCCCAGCATTTT.

This clone was counted a single time. The V gene is TRBV7-9, the J gene TRBJ2-4, with D possibly being TRBD2 (7 bases). V gave up 6 bases and J gave up 3 bases, with 15 bases separating them. Germline-derived CDR1 and CDR2 are SEHNR and FQNEAQ (reference sequence). The CDR3 runs to 15 residues. The CDR3 sequence: CASRSTRGGKNIQYF. The CDR3, as DNA: TGTGCCAGCAGGTCCACGAGGGGGGGCAAAAACATTCAGTACTTC. Together with reference TRBV7-9 and TRBJ2-4, the CDR3 gives the full variable domain: DTGVSQNPRHKITKRGQNVTFRCDPISEHNRLYWYRQTLGQGPEFLTYFQNEAQLEKSRLLSDRFSAERPKGSFSTLEIQRTEQGDSAMYLCASRSTRGGKNIQYFGAGTRLSVL.

The chain links TRBV6-2 or TRBV6-3 to TRBJ2-3, with D perhaps matching TRBD2 (5 bases). The CDR3 contains 15 residues. Germline V gives CDR1 MNHEY, CDR2 SVGEGT. V was cut by 2 bases and J by 1 base, with 10 bases left in between. This CDR3 reads CASSYNGVGTDTQYF. The CDR3 nucleotides are TGTGCCAGCAGTTACAACGGGGTAGGCACAGATACGCAGTATTTT.

V gene TRBV27 combines with J gene TRBJ1-2, with 12 bases that match TRBD1. After removal of 5 bases from V and 8 bases from J, the junction contained 9 bases not matched to a gene. Germline CDR1 is MNHEY and CDR2 is SMNVEV (reference sequence). The CDR3 runs 15 residues. The CDR3 sequence: CASSLGDRGRGGYTF. CDR3 in DNA: TGTGCCAGCAGTCTCGGGGACAGGGGGCGAGGCGGCTACACCTTC.

V and J are TRBV5-4 and TRBJ1-5, with no clear D. CDR3 length: 17 residues. CDR1 is SGHNT, CDR2 YYREEE, per germline (reference sequence). Between the trimmed V and J ends, which lost 5 bases and 0 bases, there was a span of 18 bases. CDR3 nucleotides: TGTGCCAGCAGTCAAGACGGAGTCGGTTATAGCAATCAGCCCCAGCATTTT. As protein: CASSQDGVGYSNQPQHF.

V and J are TRBV5-6 and TRBJ1-2, with D tentatively TRBD1 (5 bases). Trimming removed 4 bases from V and 4 bases from J, with 14 bases in between. From germline, CDR1 is SGHDT and CDR2 YYEEEE. CDR3 size: 14 residues. CDR3 nucleotide sequence: TGTGCCAGCAGCGCTACAGGTTCCCCCTATGGCTACACCTTC. Translating it yields CASSATGSPYGYTF.

The chain carries TRBV7-2 and TRBJ2-3; TRBD2 agrees at 8 bases. This CDR3 spans 16 amino acids. J lost 6 bases, V lost 4 bases, and 12 bases had no gene match. Germline V gives CDR1 SGHTA, CDR2 FQGNSA. As DNA, the CDR3 is TGTGCCAGCAGCTCGAATTCCGGGGGGGCCTCGGATACGCAGTATTTT. This translates into CASSSNSGGASDTQYF.